Below, one TCR beta chain is given with its context. A read error may explain this, as a much larger clone is one base away. The data originate from a study of molecular identifiers for immune sequencing clone quantification. Study-wide context: Five portions were made in replicates from RNA of 20,000 or 100,000 naive CD8 cells, and four underwent sequencing.

The CDR3 totals 17 residues. Germline assignment: CDR1 MGHRA and CDR2 YSYEKL. V gave up 4 bases and J gave up 6 bases; unmatched junction bases: 14. Naive CD8 libraries used about 19,000 to 1,000,000 sorted cells and 10%, 30% or 50% RNA. TCRdb analysed the PCR reads with MiXCR anew, one entry per CDR3 protein. Here the sample spans 75,000 to 100,000 distinct CDR3 sequences, around 20% being singletons. The sequence was collected from a human donor in good health. Some libraries in this study had Jurkat cell RNA spiked in. This chain uses TRBV4-1 with TRBJ1-5; 8 positions agree with TRBD1. The source material was naive CD8+ T cells from blood, with Jurkat cell RNA spiked in. The subset: FACS-sorted CD8+CD4-CCR7+CD45RA+ naive T cells. CDR3 DNA sequence: TGCGCCAGCAGCCGACTGGATGCAGGGGGCATGGGTCAGCCCCAGCATTTT. Amino acid sequence: CASSRLDAGGMGQPQHF.